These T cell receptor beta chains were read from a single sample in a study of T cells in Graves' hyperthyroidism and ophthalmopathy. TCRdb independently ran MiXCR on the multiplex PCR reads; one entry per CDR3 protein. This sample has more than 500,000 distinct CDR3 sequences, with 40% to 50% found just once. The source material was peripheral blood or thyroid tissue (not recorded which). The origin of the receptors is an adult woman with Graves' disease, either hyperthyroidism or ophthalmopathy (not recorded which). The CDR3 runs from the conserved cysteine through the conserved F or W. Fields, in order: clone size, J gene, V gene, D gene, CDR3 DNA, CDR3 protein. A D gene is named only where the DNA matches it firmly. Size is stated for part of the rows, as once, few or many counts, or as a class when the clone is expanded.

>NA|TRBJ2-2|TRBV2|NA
NA
CASSEALGTGSCFF
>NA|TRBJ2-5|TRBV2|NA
TGTGCCAGCTGTCCGGGACAAGAAGAGACCCAGTACTTC
CASCPGQEETQYF
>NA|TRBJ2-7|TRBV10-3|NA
TGTGCCATCAGTGAGGTACAGGGCTACGAGCAGTACTTC
CAISEVQGYEQYF
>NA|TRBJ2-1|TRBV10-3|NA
TGTGCCATCAGTGAGTCGGTCTTGGCAGTCTATGAGCAGTTCTTC
CAISESVLAVYEQFF
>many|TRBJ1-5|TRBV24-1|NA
TGTGCCACCAGTGACCCAATATCGGGTCAGCCCCAGCATTTT
CATSDPISGQPQHF
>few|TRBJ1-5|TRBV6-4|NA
TGTGCCAGCAGTCCCCCCGAGGTTGGGAATCAGCCCCAGCATTTT
CASSPPEVGNQPQHF
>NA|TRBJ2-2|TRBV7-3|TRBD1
TGTGCCAGCAGCTGGGACAGGGGGGCCGCCGGGGAGCTGTTTTTT
CASSWDRGAAGELFF
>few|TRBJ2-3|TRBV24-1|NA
TGTGCCACCAGTGACGGGTTCCCAGATACGCAGTATTTT
CATSDGFPDTQYF
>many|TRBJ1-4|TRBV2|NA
TGTGCCAGCACCGGCACATTGGGTGAAAAACTGTTTTTT
CASTGTLGEKLFF
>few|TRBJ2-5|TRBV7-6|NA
TGTGCCAGCAGCTTAGAACGGTCCGGAGGAGAGACCCAGTACTTC
CASSLERSGGETQYF
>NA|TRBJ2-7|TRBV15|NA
TGTGCCACCAGCAGAGGGCAGGGCACCTACGAGCAGTACTTC
CATSRGQGTYEQYF
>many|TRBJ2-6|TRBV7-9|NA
TGTGCCAGCAGCTTAGTAGGGGCAGAACCTCGACACAACGTCCTGACTTTC
CASSLVGAEPRHNVLTF
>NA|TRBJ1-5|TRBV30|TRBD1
TGTGCCTGGAGTGAGGGGGCGTTTGGTCAGCCCCAGCATTTT
CAWSEGAFGQPQHF
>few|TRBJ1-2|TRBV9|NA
TGTGCCAGCAGCGACCCCCGTGGCTACACCTTC
CASSDPRGYTF
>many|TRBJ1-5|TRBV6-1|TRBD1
TGTGCCAGCACCGGGACAGGCGACATGCCCCAGCATTTT
CASTGTGDMPQHF
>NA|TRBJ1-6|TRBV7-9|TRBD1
TGTGCCAGCAGCCCTGAGGAGGACAGGGGGTATAATTCACCCCTCCACTTT
CASSPEEDRGYNSPLHF
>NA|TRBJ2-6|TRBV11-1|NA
TGTGCCAGCAGCTCCAATAGGGACTCTGGGGCCAACGTCCTGACTTTC
CASSSNRDSGANVLTF
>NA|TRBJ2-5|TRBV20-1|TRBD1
TGCAGTGCTAGACCCCGGGACAGGGTCCAAGAGACCCAGTACTTC
CSARPRDRVQETQYF
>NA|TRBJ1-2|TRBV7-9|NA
TGTGCCAGCAGCACCGACGCTGGTTATGGCTACACCTTC
CASSTDAGYGYTF
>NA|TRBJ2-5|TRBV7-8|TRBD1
TGTGCCAGCAGCTTAGGTCCATTGGGACAGGGGGCAGAGACCCAGTACTTC
CASSLGPLGQGAETQYF
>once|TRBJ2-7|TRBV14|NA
TGTGCCAGCAGCCAGGAATTTGTCGACCGAGCGGACGAGCAGTACTTC
CASSQEFVDRADEQYF
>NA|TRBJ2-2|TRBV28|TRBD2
TGTGCCAGCAGAAGGACTAGTCTAGAAAACACCGGGGAGCTGTTTTTT
CASRRTSLENTGELFF
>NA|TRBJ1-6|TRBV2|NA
TGTGCCAGCAGTGAACAGGGCCCGGGGTCACCCCTCCACTTT
CASSEQGPGSPLHF
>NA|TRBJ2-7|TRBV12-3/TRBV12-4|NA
TGTGCCAGCAGAGAGACGGACCCCTCCCCGGCAGAGCAGTACTTC
CASRETDPSPAEQYF
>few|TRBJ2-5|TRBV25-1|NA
NA
CACSASVGAAETQYF
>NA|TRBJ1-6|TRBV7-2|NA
TGTGCCAGCAGCTTAGAGGCGGGGGATTCACCCCTCCACTTT
CASSLEAGDSPLHF
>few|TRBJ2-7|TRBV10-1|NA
TGCGCCAGCATGGGGGCAGGGGATGAGCAGTACTTC
CASMGAGDEQYF
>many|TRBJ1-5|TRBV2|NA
TGTGCCAGCAGTGATAACAGGGATCAGCCCCAGCATTTT
CASSDNRDQPQHF
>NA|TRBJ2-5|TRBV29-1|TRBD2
TGCAGCGTTGAACTGACCGCGGGAGGAGAGACCCAGTACTTC
CSVELTAGGETQYF
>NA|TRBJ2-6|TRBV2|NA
TGTGCCAGCAGTGAAGACGGAACAGGGACCAACGTCCTGACTTTC
CASSEDGTGTNVLTF
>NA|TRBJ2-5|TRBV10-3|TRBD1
TGTGCCATCAGTGCGGAGACAGGGGGATACCAAGAGACCCAGTACTTC
CAISAETGGYQETQYF
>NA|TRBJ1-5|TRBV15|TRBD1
TGTGCCACCAGCAAGAACAGGGGACAGCCCCAGCATTTT
CATSKNRGQPQHF
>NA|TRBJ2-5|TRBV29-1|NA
TGCAGCGTTGAAGACCCTCCAGAGACCCAGTACTTC
CSVEDPPETQYF
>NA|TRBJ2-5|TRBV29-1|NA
TGCAGCGTTGCTTCCCCTTTCAGAAGCGCAAAAGAGACCCAGTACTTC
CSVASPFRSAKETQYF
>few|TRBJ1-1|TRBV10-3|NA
TGTGCCATCAGCGGACTGAAGACTGAAGCTTTCTTT
CAISGLKTEAFF
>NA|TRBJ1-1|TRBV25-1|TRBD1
TGTGCCAGCAGTGAATATGGGGGACAGCTAAACACTGAAGCTTTCTTT
CASSEYGGQLNTEAFF
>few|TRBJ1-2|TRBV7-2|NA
TGTGCCAGCAGTCAACAGGGAGAAGGTGGCTACACCTTC
CASSQQGEGGYTF
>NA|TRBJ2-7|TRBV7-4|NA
TGCGCCAGCAGCCAAGTGGGGACCACGCTCAGCTCCTACGAGCAGTACTTC
CASSQVGTTLSSYEQYF
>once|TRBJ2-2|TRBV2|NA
TGTGCCAGCAGTGAAATATATGGGGGTACCGGGGAGCTGTTTTTT
CASSEIYGGTGELFF
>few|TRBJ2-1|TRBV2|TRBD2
TGTGCCAGCAGTTCCCGACTAGCGGGAGGGACTGAGCAGTTCTTC
CASSSRLAGGTEQFF
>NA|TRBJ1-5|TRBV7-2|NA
TGTGCCAGCAATACCCCGGGGGGTAGCAATCAGCCCCAGCATTTT
CASNTPGGSNQPQHF
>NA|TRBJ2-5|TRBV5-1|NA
TGCGCCAGCAGTGTCACCCGGGTTCGGGAGACCCAGTACTTC
CASSVTRVRETQYF
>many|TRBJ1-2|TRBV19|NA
TGTGCCAGTACAGGAGGCTATGGCTACACCTTC
CASTGGYGYTF
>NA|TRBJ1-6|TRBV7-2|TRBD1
TGTGCCAGCAGCTACCCGGGACAGAATTCACCCCTCCACTTT
CASSYPGQNSPLHF
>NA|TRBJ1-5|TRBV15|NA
TGTGCCACCAGAAAGAGGCGCGACACTGAAGCTAGCAATCAGCCCCAGCATTTT
CATRKRRDTEASNQPQHF
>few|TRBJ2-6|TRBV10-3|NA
TGTGCCATCAGTGACCAGGGAACTGGGGCCAACGTCCTGACTTTC
CAISDQGTGANVLTF
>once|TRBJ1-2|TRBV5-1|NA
TGCGCCAGCAGCTTGGGTAACAGCGCGGGCTACACCTTC
CASSLGNSAGYTF
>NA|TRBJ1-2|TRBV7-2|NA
TGTGCCAGCAGCTTAAAGTTGGGAGAAACTAACTATGGCTACACCTTC
CASSLKLGETNYGYTF
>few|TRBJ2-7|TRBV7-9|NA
TGTGCCAGCAGCCTGGACATGGACGAGCAGTACTTC
CASSLDMDEQYF
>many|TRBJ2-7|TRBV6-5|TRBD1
TGTGCCAGCAGATCCGGGACAGGGCCCTACGAGCAGTACTTC
CASRSGTGPYEQYF